These 27 T cell receptor beta chains share one sample of origin, sequenced in a study of blood T cells in healthy people across ages. Primed by a sample-barcoded 5' primer and a J-beta primer mix, a second PCR proceeded for about 6 to 12 cycles. TCRdb redid the calling of the 5' RACE reads with MiXCR, one entry per CDR3 protein. This table has 500,000 to 650,000 distinct CDR3 sequences, about 25% appearing once. This same sample was also taken into another study, of T cells of mothers and their children.

The sample consisted of blood. These receptor sequences come from a boy between 2 and 10 years old in good health.

This clonotype was detected only a few times. This chain uses TRBV12-3 or TRBV12-4 with TRBJ2-5; D is ambiguous. V was trimmed by 1 base and J by 2 bases, leaving 8 bases between them. The CDR3 runs 14 residues. CDR3 sequence (DNA): TGTGCCAGCAGTTTAGGTCCGCAACAAGAGACCCAGTACTTC. Its protein product is CASSLGPQQETQYF.

The chain links TRBV12-3 or TRBV12-4 to TRBJ2-7, with 10 positions matching TRBD2. The V segment lost 4 bases and the J segment 0 bases; nucleotides outside the gene matches: 6. CDR3 size: 16 residues. The CDR3 DNA reads TGTGCCAGCAGTTCCCGGGTAGCGGGGGGCTCCTACGAGCAGTACTTC. Encoded protein: CASSSRVAGGSYEQYF.

The sample holds a few counts of this clonotype. This rearrangement joins TRBV7-9 to TRBJ1-4, with D unresolved. Germline V lookup: CDR1 SEHNR, CDR2 FQNEAQ (reference sequence). This CDR3 comprises 14 residues. Trimming stripped 5 bases from V and 7 bases from J, with 14 bases between. The CDR3 DNA reads as TGTGCCAGCAGCCCCGGAGTGGGCGTTGAAAAACTGTTTTTT. Encoded protein: CASSPGVGVEKLFF.

This clonotype was seen a single time. The J gene is TRBJ2-7, the V gene TRBV18, with 8 positions matching TRBD1. With V trimmed by 3 bases and J by 8 bases, 6 bases remained unmatched. Germline V gives CDR1 KGHSH, CDR2 LQKENI. This CDR3 region has 13 residues. The DNA for the CDR3 is TGTGCCAGCTCACCGGGACAGGCTTACAAGCAGTACTTC. Its protein is CASSPGQAYKQYF.

The chain carries TRBV4-1 and TRBJ1-4; weak D call: TRBD1 (5 bases). The CDR3 is 18 amino acids. Germline V gene sequence: CDR1 MGHRA, CDR2 YSYEKL. Trimming shortened V by 3 bases and J by 3 bases, and 20 bases separated the two germline ends. CDR3 sequence reads: CASSQPGLKAGPNEKLFF. CDR3 bases: TGCGCCAGCAGCCAGCCGGGACTGAAAGCCGGACCTAATGAAAAACTGTTTTTT.

This clonotype appeared a single time. The genes are TRBV29-1 and TRBJ2-2; D is possibly TRBD1 (6 bases). The V gene's germline CDR1 is SQVTM and CDR2 ANQGSEA. The CDR3 consists of 14 residues. V was trimmed by 2 bases and J by 1 base, leaving 8 bases between them. In DNA form, the CDR3 reads TGCAGCGTTGAACAGGGGATGAACACCGGGGAGCTGTTTTTT. This codes for CSVEQGMNTGELFF.

This clonotype occurred a few times. CDR3 protein: CASSSQGQYYGYTF. The CDR3 DNA follows: TGTGCCAGCTCATCCCAGGGGCAGTACTATGGCTACACCTTC. This sequence joins TRBV2 and TRBJ1-2, with a possible D match to TRBD1 (6 bases). Per the germline V gene, CDR1 is SNHLY and CDR2 is FYNNEI. The CDR3 length is 14 residues. The V end was cut by 8 bases, the J end by 3 bases, with 16 bases between.

The chain joins TRBV12-5 to TRBJ1-6; D is unresolved. The CDR3 is 13 residues long. Trimming pared 1 base from V and 9 bases from J, leaving 7 bases between. Germline V lookup: CDR1 LGHNT, CDR2 FRNRAP. CDR3 DNA: TGTGCTAGTGGTTTGGAGTTTGGTTCACCCCTCCACTTT. Translation gives CASGLEFGSPLHF.

This clonotype was found a few times. This chain links TRBV12-3 or TRBV12-4 with TRBJ2-7; 9 bases align to TRBD1. The CDR3 extends over 16 amino acids. V was clipped by 4 bases and J by 6 bases; unmatched bases: 13. Here the CDR3 DNA reads TGTGCCAGCAGTTCCGGGACAGGGAAGCCCCTTCCCGAGCAGTACTTC. Translation: CASSSGTGKPLPEQYF.

This clonotype showed up just a few times. V and J are TRBV7-2 and TRBJ2-1, with D unclear. The V gene lost 6 bases and the J gene lost 4 bases, with 13 bases spanning the gap. Germline V gene sequence: CDR1 SGHTA, CDR2 FQGNSA. The CDR3 sequence is 14 residues long. The CDR3 bases are TGTGCCAGCAGTATGGGTGGCGGATACAATGAGCAGTTCTTC. This codes for CASSMGGGYNEQFF.

This clonotype was picked up a small number of times. The chain has TRBV15 and TRBJ2-5; 7 positions match TRBD1. The ends lost 3 bases at V and 2 bases at J; junction bases unmatched: 3. CDR1 and CDR2 (germline): LNHNV, YYDKDF (reference sequence). The CDR3 spans 14 residues. CDR3 protein: CATSSHRGQETQYF. The CDR3 region has the DNA TGTGCCACCAGCAGTCACAGGGGTCAAGAGACCCAGTACTTC.

V gene TRBV6-1 combines with J gene TRBJ1-2; 9 nucleotides line up with TRBD1. V was clipped by 0 bases and J by 8 bases; unmatched bases: 10. Germline lookup yields CDR1 MNHNS and CDR2 SASEGT. This CDR3 contains 16 residues. CDR3 nucleotide sequence: TGTGCCAGCAGTGAAGCACCCCTGGACAGGGGTGACGGCTACACCTTC. Protein product: CASSEAPLDRGDGYTF.

J is TRBJ2-1 and V is TRBV7-9; TRBD2 aligns across 8 bases. Germline V gene lookup returns CDR1 SEHNR and CDR2 FQNEAQ (reference sequence). The CDR3 has 15 amino acids. The V and J ends lost 1 base and 7 bases, in that order; junction bases with no gene match: 6. CDR3 nucleotide sequence: TGTGCCAGCAGCTTAGGGCCAGCGGGAGTTAATGAGCAGTTCTTC. As protein: CASSLGPAGVNEQFF.

The V call is TRBV9, the J call TRBJ1-5; D remains ambiguous. The J call may be faulty, since TRBJ2-3 better matches the DNA end. The CDR3 length is 18 residues. CDR1 and CDR2 from the germline V gene are SGDLS and YYNGEE. The DNA of the CDR3 is TGTGCCAGCAGGGGTCCGGAGCGACCAGAATGGAGCAATCAGCCCCAGTATTTT. As protein: CASRGPERPEWSNQPQYF.

Turning to this clonotype: The junction and the germline gene differ at one end; a read error may be behind it. The chain is built from TRBV7-9 and TRBJ2-5; D gene ambiguous. Germline values: CDR1 SEHNR, CDR2 FQNEAQ (reference sequence). The CDR3 is 18 amino acids. The DNA of the CDR3 is TGTGCCAGCAGCTTACCCTCGACTCCAACACCAACTCAAGAGACCCAGCACTTC. Protein product: CASSLPSTPTPTQETQHF. The full variable domain, in which reference TRBV7-9 and TRBJ2-5 provide the parts outside the CDR3, is DTGVSQNPRHKITKRGQNVTFRCDPISEHNRLYWYRQTLGQGPEFLTYFQNEAQLEKSRLLSDRFSAERPKGSFSTLEIQRTEQGDSAMYLCASSLPSTPTPTQETQHFGPGTRLLVL.

V usage is TRBV7-6 and J usage is TRBJ1-4; no reliable D call. The length of the CDR3 is 14 residues. Germline CDR1 and CDR2: SGHVS and FNYEAQ. V was shortened by 11 bases and J by 2 bases, with 15 bases between the two germline ends. As DNA, the CDR3 is TGTGCCGGGTTCCGCCGGGCGACTAATGAAAAACTGTTTTTT. Residues: CAGFRRATNEKLFF.

This clonotype has a handful of counts. The chain joins TRBV20-1 to TRBJ2-5, with 7 bases identical to TRBD1. The DNA end is more similar to TRBJ2-7, so the J call may be wrong. The germline V gene encodes CDR1 DFQATT and CDR2 SNEGSKA (reference sequence). The CDR3 loop spans 14 amino acids. CDR3 DNA: TGCAGTGCCCGCGACAGGGTCATATCCTACGAGCAGTACTTC. Its protein is CSARDRVISYEQYF.

The rearrangement links TRBV20-1 to TRBJ2-5, with D possibly matching TRBD1 (5 bases). The last part of the DNA fits TRBJ2-1 better; the J call may be wrong. The CDR3 extends over 13 amino acids. CDR1 and CDR2 (germline): DFQATT, SNEGSKA (reference sequence). CDR3 protein: CSATRGSYNEQFF. The CDR3 bases are TGCAGTGCTACTAGGGGCTCCTACAATGAGCAGTTCTTC.

This sequence joins TRBV6-5 and TRBJ1-2; D is possibly TRBD1 (5 bases). Between the trimmed V and J ends, which lost 6 bases and 8 bases, there was a span of 13 bases. The CDR3 contains 12 residues. In germline, CDR1 is MNHEY, CDR2 SVGAGI. In DNA, the CDR3 is TGTGCCAGCAGCCGGGGCCTGTCGGGCTACACCTTC. Protein product: CASSRGLSGYTF.

V gene TRBV6-5 combines with J gene TRBJ1-5, with TRBD1 as a possible D gene (5 bases). CDR1 and CDR2 (germline): MNHEY, SVGAGI. V lost 0 bases and J lost 6, with 12 bases in between. CDR3 length equals 15 residues. In DNA, the CDR3 is TGTGCCAGCAGTTACTCCAGGGTTGGAGGTCAGCCCCAGCATTTT. Protein product: CASSYSRVGGQPQHF.

In its sample, this clonotype was seen a few times. J is TRBJ2-7 and V is TRBV6-2 or TRBV6-3, with TRBD2 identical over 11 bases. V dropped 9 bases and J dropped 2; count of bases not matched to a gene: 9. From germline, CDR1 is MNHEY and CDR2 SVGEGT. The CDR3 runs 15 residues. CDR3 in DNA: TGTGCCAGTTGGGGACTAGCGGACCTCACCTACGAGCAGTACTTC. Protein sequence: CASWGLADLTYEQYF.

The table lists this clonotype with a few counts. At one boundary the junction diverges from the germline segment, which might be a read error. The CDR3 sequence is CASSTLVGQEAQYF. As DNA, the CDR3 is TGTGCCAGCAGTACCCTGGTCGGGCAAGAGGCCCAGTACTTC. The chain has TRBV6-5 and TRBJ2-5; no clear D. CDR1 is MNHEY, CDR2 SVGAGI, per germline. The CDR3 has 14 amino acids.

The CDR3: CSGGTGYSNQPQHF. The CDR3 nucleotides read TGCAGTGGGGGGACAGGTTATAGCAATCAGCCCCAGCATTTT. J is TRBJ1-5 and V is TRBV20-1; TRBD1 agrees at 8 bases. The V segment lost 7 bases and the J segment 0 bases; nucleotides outside the gene matches: 5. CDR3 length: 14 amino acids. Germline loops: CDR1 DFQATT, CDR2 SNEGSKA (reference sequence).

This clonotype has just a few counts. The V call is TRBV14, the J call TRBJ2-6; no clear D. Trimming pared 6 bases from V and 0 bases from J, leaving 12 bases between. The CDR3 sequence is 16 residues long. Germline CDR1 reads SGHDN; CDR2 reads FVKESK. As DNA, the CDR3 is TGTGCCAGCAGGACGGCAGGCTTCTCTGGGGCCAACGTCCTGACTTTC. It yields the protein CASRTAGFSGANVLTF.

This clonotype was seen more than once but under ten times. The rearrangement uses TRBV4-3 and TRBJ2-3; 12 bases match TRBD2. CDR1 and CDR2 (germline): LGHNA, YSLEER. The V gene end was trimmed by 3 bases and the J gene end by 6 bases; junction bases not matched to a gene: 7. CDR3 size: 16 residues. The CDR3 sequence: CASSQRLAGEEDTQYF. The DNA for the CDR3 is TGCGCCAGCAGCCAGAGACTAGCGGGAGAGGAGGATACGCAGTATTTT.

This clonotype was observed a few times. Mismatch with germline at one junction end may stem from a read error. This chain uses TRBV18 with TRBJ1-2, with D maybe TRBD1 (5 bases). From germline, CDR1 is KGHSH and CDR2 LQKENI. This CDR3 is 13 amino acids long. The CDR3 protein is CAGSRGSGDGYTF. CDR3 bases: TGTGCCGGCTCACGAGGGTCGGGGGATGGCTACACCTTC.

This clonotype was counted a few times. This chain joins TRBV12-3 or TRBV12-4 and TRBJ2-5; 9 bases fit TRBD2. The CDR3 sequence is 15 residues long. J was trimmed by 11 bases and V by 3 bases; bases with no gene match: 13. The CDR3 loop reads CASSFWASGETEQYF. The CDR3 nucleotides read TGTGCCAGCAGTTTCTGGGCTAGCGGGGAGACAGAGCAGTACTTC.